This entry is about one T cell receptor beta chain. At one boundary the junction diverges from the germline segment, which might be a read error. These data belong to a study of T cells in localized non-small cell lung cancer. The protocol was immunoSEQ multiplex PCR, while the TCRdb copy is restricted to in-frame clones and leaves out a portion. This sample has approximately 31,000 clones, with roughly nine tenths found just once. This CDR3 has 16 amino acids. Germline-derived CDR1 and CDR2 are MGHDK and SYGVNS. The chain recombines TRBV25-1 with TRBJ2-3; tentatively, D is TRBD2 (6 bases). This TCR came from a female donor of 60 years or more with stage I lung adenocarcinoma. Sequenced here: peripheral blood, sampled before any cancer treatment. CDR3 protein: CAISPTRGRPTDTQYF. In nucleotides, the CDR3 is TGTGCCATCAGTCCGACTAGGGGAAGGCCCACAGATACGCAGTATTTT.